A selection of T cell receptor beta chains follows, all from one sample in a study of blood T cells in healthy people across ages. TCRdb ran MiXCR on the 5' RACE reads and lists one entry per CDR3 protein. This table has fewer than 2,000,000 distinct CDR3 sequences, around 40% appearing once. Sequenced sample: blood. The source of these receptors is a human donor in good health. The CDR3 runs from the conserved cysteine through the conserved F or W. A D gene is named only where the DNA matches it firmly. Clone size is stated in some rows and not others, as once, few, many or a class when expanded.

>-|TRBD1|TRBJ1-2|TRBV9
TGTGCCAGCAGCGCGGGGGACAGGCACTATGGCTACACCTTC
CASSAGDRHYGYTF
>-|-|TRBJ1-5|TRBV4-3
TGCGCCAGCAGCCTTCTCCCATGGGGGGTCGGTAATTATCAGCCCCAGCATTTT
CASSLLPWGVGNYQPQHF
>few|-|TRBJ2-5|TRBV28
TGTGCCAGCAGAGGGAGCGGCAAAGAGACCCAGTACTTC
CASRGSGKETQYF
>-|-|TRBJ2-3|TRBV6-5
TGTGCCAGCACCGCCCCGCTAGGTACAGATACGCAGTATTTT
CASTAPLGTDTQYF
>-|-|TRBJ1-2|TRBV7-2
TGTGCCAGCAGCTTTGCAGGGGTGGGCTATGGCTACACCTTC
CASSFAGVGYGYTF
>-|-|TRBJ1-1|TRBV3-1
TGTGCCAGCAGCCAAGATAGTGGGTACAATAGGGGCACTGAAGCTTTCTTT
CASSQDSGYNRGTEAFF
>-|-|TRBJ2-7|TRBV2
TGTGCCAGCAGTGAGACAGTTACCTACGAGCAGTACTTC
CASSETVTYEQYF
>-|-|TRBJ2-1|TRBV21-1
TGTGCCACCAGGCGGGACAGGGGGGTAGTTGAGCAGTTCTTC
CATRRDRGVVEQFF
>-|TRBD2|TRBJ2-3|TRBV30
TGTGCCTGGAGGGATCTAGCGGCGAAGGAATACACAGATACGCAGTATTTT
CAWRDLAAKEYTDTQYF
>few|TRBD1|TRBJ1-5|TRBV7-2
TGTGCCAGCAGCTTCTCAGGGGGCGTCTATCAGCCCCAGCATTTT
CASSFSGGVYQPQHF
>few|TRBD1|TRBJ2-7|TRBV20-1
TGCAGTGCTAGGGGGAGACAGGGGGCCGTTACTCTTTCCTACGAGCAGTACTTC
CSARGRQGAVTLSYEQYF
>few|TRBD1|TRBJ2-7|TRBV6-2/TRBV6-3
TGTGCCAGCACCGTGGACAGGACCCTCTACGAGCAGTACTTC
CASTVDRTLYEQYF
>few|-|TRBJ1-2|TRBV6-6
TGTGCCAGCACCCAGCCCCGGGAAAACTATGGCTACACCTTC
CASTQPRENYGYTF
>-|-|TRBJ1-2|TRBV29-1
TGCAGCGTAAGACGACAGGTCGATTACTATGGCTACACCTTC
CSVRRQVDYYGYTF
>few|-|TRBJ1-1|TRBV7-3
TGTGCCAGCAGCTTAAACGGAGCGAACACTGAAGCTTTCTTT
CASSLNGANTEAFF
>-|-|TRBJ2-3|TRBV20-1
TGCACCACAACCAGGGAAACAGATACGCAGTATTTT
CTTTRETDTQYF
>few|-|TRBJ2-5|TRBV27
TGTGCCAGCCAAGGGGCCCAAGGGACCCAGTACTTC
CASQGAQGTQYF
>-|-|TRBJ1-2|TRBV5-1
TGCGCCAGCAGCTTGGTACGTCAGGGGCAAGGTGGCTACACCTTC
CASSLVRQGQGGYTF
>few|-|TRBJ2-7|TRBV18
TGTGCCAGCTCAGCAGCGAGGGCTCCCTACGAGCAGTACTTC
CASSAARAPYEQYF